This is a list of T cell receptor beta chains from one sample in a study of shared clonotypes between healthy human individuals. The protocol was immunoSEQ multiplex PCR, while the TCRdb copy is restricted to in-frame clones and leaves out a portion. The sample has about 1 million clones; 75% are singletons. The sequencing input was memory CD4+ T cells sorted from blood. Receptor source: a man younger than 35 in good health. The CDR3 runs from the conserved cysteine through the conserved F or W. Each record gives: D gene, clone size, J gene, V gene, CDR3 DNA, CDR3 protein. The D gene is left open where the match is weak. Clone size is shown for a subset of rows, as once, few, many or a class of expanded clone.

TRBD2	-	TRBJ2-2	TRBV28	TGTGCCAGCAGCCCCGTCAGGACTAGCGGGAGAAGTAACACCGGGGAGCTGTTTTTT	CASSPVRTSGRSNTGELFF
TRBD2	-	TRBJ2-4	TRBV5-4	TGTGCCAGCAGCGGAGGACTAGCGTCAGGGTCCAAAAACATTCAGTACTTC	CASSGGLASGSKNIQYF
-	-	TRBJ2-7	TRBV11-2	TGTGCCAGCAGCTGGTCGAGAGCAGGACATTACGAGCAGTACTTC	CASSWSRAGHYEQYF
-	once	TRBJ2-3	TRBV28	TGTGCCAGCAGTCCCAATTCGATAGGAGATACGCAGTATTTT	CASSPNSIGDTQYF
-	-	TRBJ2-2	TRBV7-2	TGTGCCAGCAGTCCTACAGGGCAAACCGGGGAGCTGTTTTTT	CASSPTGQTGELFF
TRBD1	-	TRBJ2-1	TRBV5-1	TGCGCCAGCAGCTTGCTTGCAGGGGGCGAGAATGAGCAGTTCTTC	CASSLLAGGENEQFF
TRBD1	-	TRBJ2-2	TRBV5-1	TGCGCCAGCAGCCTGGGACAGGCGGGCACCGGGGAGCTGTTTTTT	CASSLGQAGTGELFF
TRBD2	few	TRBJ2-1	TRBV30	TGTGCCTGGAGTGGGACTAGCGGGAGAAGAAATGAGCAGTTCTTC	CAWSGTSGRRNEQFF
-	-	TRBJ1-2	TRBV18	TGTGCCAGCTCACCAGAGTCTGGACCGAGGAAGGAGACTGGCTACACCTTC	CASSPESGPRKETGYTF
TRBD1	few	TRBJ1-1	TRBV30	TGTGCCTGGCTTACAGGGGGTAAGACTGAAGCTTTCTTT	CAWLTGGKTEAFF
-	-	TRBJ1-6	TRBV6-1	TGTGCCAGCAGTGTAGCGGATAATTCACCCCTCCACTTT	CASSVADNSPLHF
TRBD1	-	TRBJ2-1	TRBV5-1	TGCGCCAGCAGCTTAGATTGGGACAGGGGGAGAAATGAGCAGTTCTTC	CASSLDWDRGRNEQFF
-	-	TRBJ1-1	TRBV10-3	TGTGCCGTCCTCGGGGGGGAACAGAACACTGAAGCTTTCTTT	CAVLGGEQNTEAFF
-	-	TRBJ2-4	TRBV28	TGTGCCAGCAGTTGGGGGCAGACGCTAACCAAAAACATTCAGTACTTC	CASSWGQTLTKNIQYF
TRBD1	-	TRBJ1-5	TRBV30	TGTGCCTGGGGACAGGGTAAGAATCAGCCCCAGCATTTT	CAWGQGKNQPQHF
-	-	TRBJ1-6	TRBV18	TGTGCCAGCTCACCGGATAGGGGTAATTCACCCCTCCACTTT	CASSPDRGNSPLHF
-	few	TRBJ2-2	TRBV30	TGTGCCTGGAGTGGGAACAGGGTGGGAACCGGGGAGCTGTTTTTT	CAWSGNRVGTGELFF
-	-	TRBJ2-5	TRBV12-2	TGTGCAAGTCGCTTTCTTAGGGCGGACAGGTTAGAGACCCAGTACTTC	CASRFLRADRLETQYF
-	few	TRBJ2-7	TRBV11-2	TGTGCCAGCAGCGCTAGCTACGAGCAGTACTTC	CASSASYEQYF
TRBD2	-	TRBJ2-5	TRBV25-1	TGTGCCAGCGTCCGAGCGGGAGGAGGGGAGACCCAGTACTTC	CASVRAGGGETQYF
-	-	TRBJ2-5	TRBV15	TGTGCCACCAGCAGAGATCGGCAGGGTACTAAGACCCAGTACTTC	CATSRDRQGTKTQYF
-	-	TRBJ1-1	TRBV2	TGTGCCAGCAGTCCCCTACCAGGGAGGATGAACACTGAAGCTTTCTTT	CASSPLPGRMNTEAFF
-	-	TRBJ1-4	TRBV6-1	TGTGCCAGCAGACCTCTGGGAGAAAAACTGTTTTTT	CASRPLGEKLFF
-	-	TRBJ2-7	TRBV6-1	TGTGCCAGCAGTGAATTCCGACAGGCCGGTTACGAGCAGTACTTC	CASSEFRQAGYEQYF
-	-	TRBJ1-3	TRBV11-2	TGTGCCAGCGGACAGAGCTCTGGAAACACCATATATTTT	CASGQSSGNTIYF
TRBD2	-	TRBJ2-3	TRBV10-2	TGCGCCAGCAGGGGGGGGACTAACACAGATACGCAGTATTTT	CASRGGTNTDTQYF
TRBD1	few	TRBJ1-3	TRBV30	TGTGCCTGGAGGTCTTGGACAGGGCCTGGAAACACCATATATTTT	CAWRSWTGPGNTIYF
TRBD1	-	TRBJ1-6	TRBV7-8	TGTGCCAGCAGCTCTCTTCGGGACAGCAATTCACCCCTCCACTTT	CASSSLRDSNSPLHF
-	few	TRBJ1-5	TRBV19	TGTGCCAGTAGATCGCTCAGCGAAGGGGCCTATCAGCCCCAGCATTTT	CASRSLSEGAYQPQHF
TRBD2	-	TRBJ2-3	TRBV28	TGTGCCAGCAGTTTACTAGCGGGGGACACAGATACGCAGTATTTT	CASSLLAGDTDTQYF
TRBD1	few	TRBJ1-1	TRBV19	TGTGCCAGTAGTATCCAGGGGGCGTACACTGAAGCTTTCTTT	CASSIQGAYTEAFF
-	-	TRBJ1-4	TRBV27	TGTGCCAGCAGCTTTGGCAGGGTGGGTGAAAAACTGTTTTTT	CASSFGRVGEKLFF
-	-	TRBJ1-5	TRBV28	TGTGCCAGCAGCCTAACCGGGACAACCAGCAATCAGCCCCAGCATTTT	CASSLTGTTSNQPQHF
-	-	TRBJ2-2	TRBV16	TGTGCCAGCAGCCAAGTAACCGCCGGGGAGCTGTTTTTT	CASSQVTAGELFF
-	-	TRBJ1-6	TRBV7-2	TGTGCCAGCGTTCAGGGGATGGGTAATTCACCCCTCCACTTT	CASVQGMGNSPLHF
TRBD2	-	TRBJ2-7	TRBV28	TGTGCCAGCAGCAGTGGACTAGCGGGGGCCTACGAGCAGTACTTC	CASSSGLAGAYEQYF
-	-	TRBJ1-1	TRBV4-1	TGCGCCAGCAGCCGGCCCGGGACAAAAGGTGAAGCTTTCTTT	CASSRPGTKGEAFF
-	-	TRBJ2-3	TRBV7-3	TGTGCCAGCAGCGGAGACAGAACGCATACGCAGTATTTT	CASSGDRTHTQYF
-	few	TRBJ1-4	TRBV27	TGTGCCAGCAGAGGAAAGGAGGAAAAACTGTTTTTT	CASRGKEEKLFF
TRBD2	many	TRBJ2-1	TRBV5-1	TGCGCCAGCGGATCCTGGGGTAGCGGGGGGTACAATGAGCAGTTCTTC	CASGSWGSGGYNEQFF
TRBD1	few	TRBJ2-1	TRBV6-1	TGTGCCAGCAGTACCGGACAGGGGGCGATCGATGAGCAGTTCTTC	CASSTGQGAIDEQFF
TRBD2	-	TRBJ2-7	TRBV4-2	TGTGCCAGCAGCCAAGATCTTACTAGCGGGGGTCCCTACGAGCAGTACTTC	CASSQDLTSGGPYEQYF
-	-	TRBJ2-1	TRBV5-6	TGTGCCAGCAGTTGGGACTTAAGCTCCTACAATGAGCAGTTCTTC	CASSWDLSSYNEQFF
-	-	TRBJ2-3	TRBV10-1	TGCGCCAGCAGTGAGAGGACTGGAGGACACACAGATACGCAGTATTTT	CASSERTGGHTDTQYF
-	-	TRBJ1-2	TRBV28	TGTGCCAGCAGTTTTGGGGGGAGGGCCCAGGGGCACTATGGCTACACCTTC	CASSFGGRAQGHYGYTF
-	-	TRBJ2-5	TRBV15	TGTGCCACCAGCAGGACCCGCGTCCGGGGGGAGACCCAGTACTTC	CATSRTRVRGETQYF
-	-	TRBJ2-2	TRBV6-6	TGTGCCAGCTCATGGACTGAGAGCTCCGGGGAGCTGTTTTTT	CASSWTESSGELFF
-	-	TRBJ1-3	TRBV18	TGTGCCAGCTCACCACCAATGACAGCAACTGGAAACACCATATATTTT	CASSPPMTATGNTIYF
-	-	TRBJ2-2	TRBV5-5	TGTGCCAGCAGCAGCGGGACAGTGAACACCGGGGAGCTGTTTTTT	CASSSGTVNTGELFF
-	-	TRBJ2-5	TRBV19	TGTGCCAGTTCCCCTGGGGCGTCCCAAGAGACCCAGTACTTC	CASSPGASQETQYF
TRBD2	-	TRBJ2-1	TRBV6-6	TGTGCCAGCATGTCTCGCAGGTCTAGCGGGGGGGCAGAGCAGTTCTTC	CASMSRRSSGGAEQFF
-	-	TRBJ1-1	TRBV30	TGTGCCTGGAGTGCCGTCAGAAAAACGAACACTGAAGCTTTCTTT	CAWSAVRKTNTEAFF